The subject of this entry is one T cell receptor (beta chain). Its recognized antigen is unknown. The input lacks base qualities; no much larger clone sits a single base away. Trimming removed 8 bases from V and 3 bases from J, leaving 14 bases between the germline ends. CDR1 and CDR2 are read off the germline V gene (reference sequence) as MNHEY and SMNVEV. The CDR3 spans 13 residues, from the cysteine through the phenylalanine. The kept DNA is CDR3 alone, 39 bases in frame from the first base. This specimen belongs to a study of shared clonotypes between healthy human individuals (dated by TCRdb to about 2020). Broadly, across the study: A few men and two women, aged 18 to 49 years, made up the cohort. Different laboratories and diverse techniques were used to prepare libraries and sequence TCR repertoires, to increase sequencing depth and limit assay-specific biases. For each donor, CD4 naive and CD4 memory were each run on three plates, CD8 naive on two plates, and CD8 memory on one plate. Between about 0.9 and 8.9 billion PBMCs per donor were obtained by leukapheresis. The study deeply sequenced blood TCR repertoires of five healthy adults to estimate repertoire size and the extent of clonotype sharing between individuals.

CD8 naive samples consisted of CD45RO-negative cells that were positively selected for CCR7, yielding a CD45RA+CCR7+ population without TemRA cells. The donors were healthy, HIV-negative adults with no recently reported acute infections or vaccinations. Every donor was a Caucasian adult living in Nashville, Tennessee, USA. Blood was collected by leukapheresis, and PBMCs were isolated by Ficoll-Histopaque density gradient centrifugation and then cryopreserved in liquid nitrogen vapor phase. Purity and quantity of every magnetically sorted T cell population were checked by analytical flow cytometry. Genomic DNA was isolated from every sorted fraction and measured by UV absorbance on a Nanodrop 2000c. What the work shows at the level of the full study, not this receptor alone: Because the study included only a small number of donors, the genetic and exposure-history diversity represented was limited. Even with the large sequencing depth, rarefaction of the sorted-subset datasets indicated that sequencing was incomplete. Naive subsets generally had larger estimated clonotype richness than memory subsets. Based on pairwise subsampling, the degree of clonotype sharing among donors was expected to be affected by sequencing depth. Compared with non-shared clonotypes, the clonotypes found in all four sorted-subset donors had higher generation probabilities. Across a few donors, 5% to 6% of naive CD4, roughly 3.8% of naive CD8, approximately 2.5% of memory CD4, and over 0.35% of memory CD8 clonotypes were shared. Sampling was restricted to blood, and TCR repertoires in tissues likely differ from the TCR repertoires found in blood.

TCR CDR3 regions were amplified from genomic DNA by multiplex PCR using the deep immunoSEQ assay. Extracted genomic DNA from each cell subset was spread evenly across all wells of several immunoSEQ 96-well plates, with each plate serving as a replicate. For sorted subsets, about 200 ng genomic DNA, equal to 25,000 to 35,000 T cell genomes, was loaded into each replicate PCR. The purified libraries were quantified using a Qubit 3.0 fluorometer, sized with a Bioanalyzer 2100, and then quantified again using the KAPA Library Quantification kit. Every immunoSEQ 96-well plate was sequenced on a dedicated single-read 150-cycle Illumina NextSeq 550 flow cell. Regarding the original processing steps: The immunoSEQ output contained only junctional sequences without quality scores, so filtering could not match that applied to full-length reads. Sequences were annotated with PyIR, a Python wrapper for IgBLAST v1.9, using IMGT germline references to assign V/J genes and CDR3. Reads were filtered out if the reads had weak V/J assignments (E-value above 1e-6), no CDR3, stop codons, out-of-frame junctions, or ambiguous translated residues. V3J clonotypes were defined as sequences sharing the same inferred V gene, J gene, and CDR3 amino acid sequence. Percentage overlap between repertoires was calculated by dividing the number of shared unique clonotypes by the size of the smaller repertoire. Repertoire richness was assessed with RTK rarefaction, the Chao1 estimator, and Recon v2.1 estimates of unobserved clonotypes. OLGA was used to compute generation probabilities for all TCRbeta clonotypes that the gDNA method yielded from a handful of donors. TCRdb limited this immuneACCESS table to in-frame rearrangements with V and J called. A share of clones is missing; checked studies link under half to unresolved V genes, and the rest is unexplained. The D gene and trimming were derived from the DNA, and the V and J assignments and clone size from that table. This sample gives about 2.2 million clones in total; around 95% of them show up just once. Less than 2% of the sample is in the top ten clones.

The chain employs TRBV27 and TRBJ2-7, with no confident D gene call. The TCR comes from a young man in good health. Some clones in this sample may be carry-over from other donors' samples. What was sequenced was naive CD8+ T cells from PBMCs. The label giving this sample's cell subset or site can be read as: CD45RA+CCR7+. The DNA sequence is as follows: TGTGCCAGCGCCCTCGGACCCCTCTACGAGCAGTACTTC. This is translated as CASALGPLYEQYF.